A selection of T cell receptor beta chains follows, all from one sample in a study of T cell responses to AZD1222 COVID-19 vaccine. This table comes from immunoSEQ multiplex PCR, and its TCRdb copy is limited to in-frame clones, with some not included. The repertoire consists of fewer than 200,000 clones, with about 92% occurring once and the leading ten covering about 9.4%. The sample was peripheral blood, taken on day 0 of AZD1222 vaccination. All receptors derive from an adult in good health. CDR3s include the opening cysteine and the closing phenylalanine or tryptophan. The D gene is left open where the match is weak.

>TRBJ1-2|TRBD1|TRBV15
TGTGCCACCAGCAAACGGACAGGGGTACCTGGCTACACCTTC
CATSKRTGVPGYTF
>TRBJ2-3|NA|TRBV6-5
TGTGCCAGCAGGACTACTAGCACAGATACGCAGTATTTT
CASRTTSTDTQYF
>TRBJ1-1|NA|TRBV19
TGTGCCAGTAGTCTGGGAGCTGAAGCTTTCTTT
CASSLGAEAFF
>TRBJ1-5|NA|TRBV5-6
TGTGCCAGCAGCTTTTCAATCAGGGGAGGCAATCAGCCCCAGCATTTT
CASSFSIRGGNQPQHF
>TRBJ2-1|NA|TRBV5-4
TGTGCCAGCAGCTATGACACTCACAATGAGCAGTTCTTC
CASSYDTHNEQFF
>TRBJ2-3|NA|TRBV9
TGTGCCAGCAGCGTAGAGGCCACAGGGTCAGATACGCAGTATTTT
CASSVEATGSDTQYF
>TRBJ1-1|NA|TRBV10-1
TGCGCCAGCAGGCGACAGGTAGGGGACACTGAAGCTTTCTTT
CASRRQVGDTEAFF
>TRBJ1-5|NA|TRBV2
TGTGCCAGCACGGAGGAAGGCAATCAGCCCCAGCATTTT
CASTEEGNQPQHF
>TRBJ2-7|NA|TRBV5-1
TGCGCCAGCAGCTCACCCCCCTCCTACGAGCAGTACTTC
CASSSPPSYEQYF
>TRBJ1-1|NA|TRBV7-4
TGTGCCAGCAGCCACCATGAAGACGAGACAGATCCTTACACTGAAGCTTTCTTT
CASSHHEDETDPYTEAFF